This T cell receptor (beta chain) was found in a study of T-cell reconstitution after alpha-beta-depleted transplantation in children. V lost 6 bases, J lost 4 bases, and 6 bases stayed unmatched. Per the germline V gene, CDR1 is MNHNS and CDR2 is SASEGT. The CDR3 has 14 residues. Preparing the TCRbeta library involved the use of unique molecular identifiers. TCRdb used MiXCR to reprocess the PCR reads, holding one entry per CDR3 protein. Of roughly 610,000 distinct CDR3 sequences in the sample, over 9.5% were seen once. Comments on this clonotype: This may arise from a read error, as a much more abundant clone is one base away.

The chain combines TRBV6-1 with TRBJ1-2; 9 nucleotides agree with TRBD1. This TCR was sampled from a human donor who donated a stem cell graft to a child with acute myeloid leukemia. This specimen consisted of PBMCs from the stem cell graft donor, obtained from the stem cell graft. The CDR3 here is CASSATGGSYGYTF. CDR3 sequence (DNA): TGTGCCAGCAGCGCTACAGGGGGCAGCTATGGCTACACCTTC.